These 10 T cell receptor beta chains were all obtained from the same sample, sequenced in a study of T cell repertoires in cytomegalovirus infection. TCRdb re-derived calls from the reads in MiXCR, one entry per CDR3 protein. The table has about 680,000 distinct CDR3 sequences, more than 20% seen once. Material for sequencing was CD8+ T cells from PBMCs. These receptors all come from a human donor in good health (CMV status not recorded). Some clones in this sample may be carry-over from other donors' samples.

The gene calls are TRBV6-5 and TRBJ2-4; 8 bases match TRBD1. CDR3 size: 13 residues. Germline CDR1 reads MNHEY; CDR2 reads SVGAGI. The trim removed 7 bases at V and 9 bases at J, leaving 8 bases unmatched. The CDR3 DNA follows: TGTGCCAGCAATCCAGGACAGGGAGGCATTCAGTACTTC. Its protein is CASNPGQGGIQYF.

This clonotype appeared many times. This chain uses TRBV7-2 with TRBJ2-5; 7 positions match TRBD1. Germline loops: CDR1 SGHTA, CDR2 FQGNSA. V lost 5 bases to trimming and J lost 5 bases; unmatched junction nucleotides: 14. The length of the CDR3 is 16 residues. Here the CDR3 reads CASSIGQALRDETQYF. The CDR3 DNA reads TGTGCCAGCAGCATAGGACAGGCGCTTCGTGATGAGACCCAGTACTTC.

The V gene is TRBV12-3 or TRBV12-4, the J gene TRBJ2-1, with a possible D match to TRBD2 (6 bases). This CDR3 comprises 16 residues. Trimming removed 4 bases from V and 4 bases from J, with 17 bases in between. The DNA for the CDR3 is TGTGCCAGCAGTTCGTCTCTCGCGGGGAAATACAATGAGCAGTTCTTC. This gives the protein CASSSSLAGKYNEQFF.

This clonotype was seen only a few times. V gene TRBV5-1 combines with J gene TRBJ1-2, with 9 bases matching TRBD1. This CDR3 region has 18 residues. CDR1 and CDR2 from the germline V gene are SGHRS and YFSETQ. J was trimmed by 6 bases and V by 4 bases; bases with no gene match: 19. The CDR3: CASSGWDRELQTTNGYTF. CDR3 DNA: TGCGCCAGCAGCGGCTGGGACAGGGAGCTCCAAACTACTAATGGCTACACCTTC.

This clonotype turned up a few times. The chain joins TRBV5-1 to TRBJ2-7; TRBD2 might be the D (6 bases). The CDR3 loop spans 14 amino acids. CDR1 and CDR2 from the germline V gene are SGHRS and YFSETQ. The V gene lost 2 bases and the J gene lost 5 bases, with 14 bases spanning the gap. In DNA form, the CDR3 reads TGCGCCAGCAGCTTTGGACTACCCGGGGACGAGCAGTACGTC. It encodes CASSFGLPGDEQYV.

This clonotype was found a few times. The chain links TRBV14 to TRBJ2-5; maybe TRBD1 (6 bases). The CDR3 contains 15 residues. V shed 4 bases and J shed 5 bases, with 17 bases lying between them. CDR1 and CDR2 from the germline V gene are SGHDN and FVKESK. In nucleotides, the CDR3 is TGTGCCAGCAGCCCATTTCACAGGGAATTGGAGACCCAGTACTTC. It codes for CASSPFHRELETQYF.

The chain recombines TRBV29-1 with TRBJ2-5, with 10 bases matching TRBD1. With 3 bases clipped from V and 4 bases from J, the junction kept 2 bases outside the gene matches. CDR3 size: 13 residues. Germline CDR1 and CDR2: SQVTM and ANQGSEA. The chain's CDR3 is CSVDGTGAETQYF. Written as DNA, the CDR3 is TGCAGCGTTGACGGGACAGGGGCAGAGACCCAGTACTTC.

In the case of this clonotype: A much larger clone lies a single base off, so this may be a read error. V is TRBV7-2 and J is TRBJ1-5; D gene uncertain. This CDR3 contains 13 residues. In germline, CDR1 is SGHTA, CDR2 FQGNSA. CDR3 DNA sequence: TGTGTCAGCAGCTTAGTGGCAAATCAGCCCCAGCATTTT. The encoded protein is CVSSLVANQPQHF.

This clonotype was found many times. The J gene is TRBJ1-5, the V gene TRBV28; the D is unclear. This CDR3 region has 11 residues. Germline values: CDR1 MDHEN, CDR2 SYDVKM. With 5 bases removed from V and 7 bases from J, the gap between germline ends came to 6 bases. The CDR3: CASSGSQPQHF. Here the CDR3 DNA reads TGTGCCAGCAGTGGAAGCCAGCCCCAGCATTTT.

This clonotype was detected a few times. The J gene is TRBJ1-4, the V gene TRBV12-3 or TRBV12-4; tentative D call: TRBD1 (6 bases). V was pared by 7 bases and J by 5 bases, with 17 bases between. There are 15 residues in the CDR3. The CDR3 here is CASTLSLRGNEKLFF. The CDR3 DNA reads as TGTGCCAGCACCTTATCGCTGAGGGGGAATGAAAAACTGTTTTTT.